Given below is one TCR beta chain in context. The target antigen is unknown. The source of the sample is a study of cytomegalovirus exposure and HLA in healthy donors. Germline CDR1 is SGHTA and CDR2 is FQGNSA. The CDR3 has 13 residues. V was cut by 7 bases and J by 4 bases, with 11 bases left in between. This PCR relied on a set of 60 Vbeta primers and 13 Jbeta primers. The assay was immunoSEQ multiplex PCR, and TCRdb's table has in-frame clones only and misses some. The listing records 150,000 or so clones. The study's findings and limits: Sequencing had likely introduced a cluster of highly shared sequence variants as an artifact.

The chain carries TRBV7-2 and TRBJ1-5; D is unresolved. Sequencing was done on a sample of PBMCs. The clonotype was recovered from a woman between 50 and 59 years old in good health and CMV-seronegative. The CDR3 protein is CASTTSGNQPQHF. CDR3 sequence (DNA): TGTGCCAGCACCACATCGGGGAATCAGCCCCAGCATTTT.